These 19 T cell receptor beta chains were sequenced from one sample in a study of PD-1 blockade in classical Hodgkin lymphoma. The data were produced by immunoSEQ multiplex PCR, yet TCRdb's version contains in-frame clones alone and is incomplete. The data show some 28,000 clones, 80% to 95% seen once. Time point here: newly diagnosed, previously untreated cHL patient sample. The source material was peripheral blood mononuclear cells (PBMCs). The receptor source for this set is a human donor with classical Hodgkin lymphoma.

The V gene is TRBV7-2, the J gene TRBJ2-5; D remains ambiguous. Germline CDR1 is SGHTA and CDR2 is FQGNSA. V was cut by 1 base and J by 7 bases, with 7 bases left in between. This CDR3 contains 12 residues. CDR3 amino acids: CASSLDLGTQYF. In nucleotides, the CDR3 is TGTGCCAGCAGCTTAGACCTTGGGACCCAGTACTTC.

The genes are TRBV5-1 and TRBJ2-5, with a weak D call TRBD1 (6 bases). Trimming shortened V by 2 bases and J by 1 base, and 6 bases separated the two germline ends. Germline V CDR1 and CDR2: SGHRS, YFSETQ. This CDR3 region has 13 residues. The CDR3 protein is CASSLGGQETQYF. CDR3 bases: TGCGCCAGCAGCTTAGGGGGCCAAGAGACCCAGTACTTC.

This chain uses TRBV6-5 with TRBJ2-3; D unclear. Trimming left V 6 bases short and J 4 bases short, with 11 bases between. The CDR3 loop spans 13 amino acids. Germline values: CDR1 MNHEY, CDR2 SVGAGI. CDR3 sequence reads: CASRTHGADTQYF. As DNA, the CDR3 is TGTGCCAGCAGGACCCATGGGGCAGATACGCAGTATTTT.

Here the CDR3 reads CATSRSGKSEAFF. The CDR3 coding sequence is TGTGCCACCAGCAGATCGGGGAAGTCTGAAGCTTTCTTT. The rearrangement joins TRBV15 to TRBJ1-1; no clear D. CDR1 LNHNV and CDR2 YYDKDF come from the germline V gene (reference sequence). The CDR3 loop spans 13 amino acids. The V gene lost 2 bases and the J gene lost 6 bases, with 10 bases spanning the gap.

This clone was recorded only once. The chain is built from TRBV29-1 and TRBJ2-7, with 10 positions matching TRBD2. This CDR3 has 14 residues. CDR1 and CDR2 from the germline V gene are SQVTM and ANQGSEA. V shed 4 bases, J shed 3 bases, and the junction held 6 bases outside the gene matches. CDR3 in amino acids: CSVAGSSGSYEQYF. For the CDR3, the DNA is TGCAGCGTTGCTGGGTCTAGCGGGAGCTACGAGCAGTACTTC.

This chain joins TRBV19 and TRBJ2-7; TRBD1 matches at 10 bases. V dropped 4 bases and J dropped 3; count of bases not matched to a gene: 3. Germline loops: CDR1 LNHDA, CDR2 SQIVND (reference sequence). This CDR3 has 14 residues. CDR3 residues: CASSTRTGGYEQYF. CDR3 DNA: TGTGCCAGTAGTACCCGGACAGGGGGCTACGAGCAGTACTTC.

The chain recombines TRBV18 with TRBJ2-5, with D tentatively TRBD2 (6 bases). The germline CDR1 and CDR2 sequences are KGHSH and LQKENI. The CDR3 length is 18 residues. V shed 6 bases and J shed 10 bases, with 33 bases lying between them. The DNA for the CDR3 is TGTGCCAGCTCCCTGGCGGGCGGGAAAAAGACGGCGCCGGGCGTCCAGTACTTC. It yields the protein CASSLAGGKKTAPGVQYF. The full variable domain, in which reference TRBV18 and TRBJ2-5 provide the parts outside the CDR3, is NAGVMQNPRHLVRRRGQEARLRCSPMKGHSHVYWYRQLPEEGLKFMVYLQKENIIDESGMPKERFSAEFPKEGPSILRIQQVVRGDSAAYFCASSLAGGKKTAPGVQYFGPGTRLLVL.

This clone was counted once. The chain is built from TRBV6-1 and TRBJ1-4; D not resolved. There are 14 residues in the CDR3. The germline gives CDR1 MNHNS, CDR2 SASEGT. The V gene lost 0 bases and the J gene lost 7 bases, with 9 bases spanning the gap. CDR3 protein: CASSEATTAEKLFF. In DNA form, the CDR3 reads TGTGCCAGCAGTGAAGCGACAACAGCTGAAAAACTGTTTTTT.

Worth noting for this clone: At the DNA level, this CDR3 is encoded by other sequences in the same sample as well. The chain is built from TRBV20-1 and TRBJ2-7, with D unclear. The CDR3 totals 11 residues. Germline V gene data show CDR1 as DFQATT and CDR2 as SNEGSKA (reference sequence). V was pared by 3 bases and J by 2 bases, with 5 bases between. CDR3: CSASLAYEQYF. The CDR3 nucleotides are TGCAGTGCTAGCTTGGCCTACGAGCAGTACTTC.

This clone was seen only once. This chain connects TRBV7-2 to TRBJ1-2; 7 nucleotides agree with TRBD1. Germline V CDR1 and CDR2: SGHTA, FQGNSA. The trim removed 5 bases at V and 1 base at J, leaving 7 bases unmatched. The CDR3 sequence is 15 residues long. CDR3 sequence: CASSLGQAVNYGYTF. DNA for the CDR3: TGTGCCAGCAGCCTAGGACAGGCGGTTAACTATGGCTACACCTTC.

The chain combines TRBV18 with TRBJ1-2, with TRBD1 as a possible D gene (6 bases). CDR1 and CDR2 from the germline V gene are KGHSH and LQKENI. Trimming cost V 5 bases and J 0 bases, with 16 bases left between them. This CDR3 spans 16 amino acids. The CDR3 is CASSSTDRTANYGYTF. CDR3 coding DNA: TGTGCCAGCTCATCGACCGACAGGACAGCTAACTATGGCTACACCTTC.

Only a few counts were recorded for this clone. V is TRBV29-1 and J is TRBJ2-1; TRBD2 matches at 9 bases. Trimming at V came to 3 bases and at J to 3 bases, leaving 3 bases not matched to a gene. The germline V gene encodes CDR1 SQVTM and CDR2 ANQGSEA. CDR3 length: 14 residues. The CDR3 spells CSVEASGIYNEQFF. The CDR3 nucleotides are TGCAGCGTTGAGGCTAGCGGGATCTACAATGAGCAGTTCTTC.

The genes are TRBV18 and TRBJ2-5; 7 bases align to TRBD1. The J call may be faulty, since TRBJ2-7 better matches the DNA end. Germline loops: CDR1 KGHSH, CDR2 LQKENI. The CDR3 length is 14 residues. The CDR3 DNA reads TGTGCCAGCTCACAAGGACAGGTCTGGAACGAGCAGTACTTC. Its protein is CASSQGQVWNEQYF.

V and J are TRBV5-1 and TRBJ2-3; the D is unclear. Germline CDR1 reads SGHRS; CDR2 reads YFSETQ. This CDR3 is built from 13 residues. V was clipped by 6 bases and J by 2 bases, with 10 bases between them. CDR3: CASMDLVTDTQYF. CDR3 nucleotides: TGCGCCAGCATGGATTTAGTCACAGATACGCAGTATTTT.

The genes are TRBV15 and TRBJ2-3; D unclear. Germline-derived CDR1 and CDR2 are LNHNV and YYDKDF (reference sequence). CDR3 length: 14 amino acids. V was cut by 0 bases and J by 2 bases, with 6 bases left in between. Here the CDR3 DNA reads TGTGCCACCAGCAGAGAGCCATTCACAGATACGCAGTATTTT. It yields the protein CATSREPFTDTQYF.

This chain links TRBV6-5 with TRBJ1-4; D is unclear. Trimming stripped 6 bases from V and 2 bases from J, with 10 bases between. The length of the CDR3 is 14 residues. Germline CDR1 reads MNHEY; CDR2 reads SVGAGI. This chain's CDR3 is CASRRGSTNEKLFF. The CDR3 coding sequence is TGTGCCAGCAGAAGAGGGTCGACTAATGAAAAACTGTTTTTT.

The chain employs TRBV15 and TRBJ1-2, with TRBD1 as a possible D gene (5 bases). The CDR3 extends over 15 amino acids. Germline V CDR1 and CDR2: LNHNV, YYDKDF (reference sequence). Trimming stripped 2 bases from V and 3 bases from J, with 13 bases between. CDR3 coding DNA: TGTGCCACCAGCAGACCCGCCGCCAGGGACTATGGCTACACCTTC. Translation gives CATSRPAARDYGYTF. Using reference TRBV15 and TRBJ1-2 for the parts outside the CDR3, the full variable domain is DAMVIQNPRYQVTQFGKPVTLSCSQTLNHNVMYWYQQKSSQAPKLLFHYYDKDFNNEADTPDNFQSRRPNTSFCFLDIRSPGLGDTAMYLCATSRPAARDYGYTFGSGTRLTVV.

This clone appeared a single time. This chain uses TRBV2 with TRBJ2-2, with 8 bases identical to TRBD1. The CDR3 sequence is 16 residues long. Germline CDR1 and CDR2: SNHLY and FYNNEI. J was trimmed by 2 bases and V by 4 bases; bases with no gene match: 6. The CDR3 bases are TGTGCCAGCAGTGCGCGGACAGGGATAAACACCGGGGAGCTGTTTTTT. Translation: CASSARTGINTGELFF. The full variable domain, in which reference TRBV2 and TRBJ2-2 provide the parts outside the CDR3, is EPEVTQTPSHQVTQMGQEVILRCVPISNHLYFYWYRQILGQKVEFLVSFYNNEISEKSEIFDDQFSVERPDGSNFTLKIRSTKLEDSAMYFCASSARTGINTGELFFGEGSRLTVL.

The chain employs TRBV10-3 and TRBJ2-5; 7 bases are a match to TRBD2. The J segment lost 5 bases and the V segment lost 4 bases, leaving 7 bases of the junction unmatched. The CDR3 has 14 residues. In germline, CDR1 is ENHRY, CDR2 SYGVKD. CDR3 region: CAISAERDTETQYF. CDR3 DNA sequence: TGTGCCATCAGTGCGGAGCGGGATACGGAGACCCAGTACTTC.